The 26 T cell receptor beta chains in this list originate from one sample, sequenced in a study of cytomegalovirus exposure and HLA in healthy donors. Amplification used 60 Vbeta primers and 13 Jbeta primers. Some clones are missing from TCRdb's copy, which holds only in-frame ones; the method was immunoSEQ multiplex PCR. The sample shows about 120,000 clones, 74% of them seen only once. Sequenced: PBMCs. Receptors originate from a human donor in good health.

The rearrangement uses TRBV6-6 and TRBJ1-1; D not certain. V dropped 6 bases and J dropped 7 bases, with 6 bases sitting between them. This CDR3 region has 10 residues. CDR1 MNHNY and CDR2 SVGAGI come from the germline V gene (reference sequence). CDR3 amino acids: CASRNGEAFF. CDR3 coding DNA: TGTGCCAGCAGGAACGGTGAAGCTTTCTTT.

The V gene is TRBV5-1, the J gene TRBJ1-4; no clear D. The V end lost 0 bases, the J end lost 3 bases, and 12 bases lay between the germline ends. CDR1 SGHRS and CDR2 YFSETQ come from the germline V gene. This CDR3 contains 16 residues. In DNA form, the CDR3 reads TGCGCCAGCAGCTTGGACGACTCTTCTCCTAATGAAAAACTGTTTTTT. Translation: CASSLDDSSPNEKLFF.

This sequence joins TRBV13 and TRBJ1-2, with D maybe TRBD1 (5 bases). Germline CDR1 is PRHDT and CDR2 is FYEKMQ (reference sequence). Trimming took off 3 bases at V and 2 bases at J, with 10 bases between the two ends. The CDR3 covers 14 residues. This CDR3 reads CASSFSGGNYGYTF. CDR3 DNA sequence: TGTGCCAGCAGCTTCTCTGGGGGGAACTATGGCTACACCTTC.

This clone is a singleton in its sample. This chain uses TRBV9 with TRBJ1-3; D uncertain. Trimming removed 0 bases from V and 2 bases from J, with 9 bases in between. The CDR3 covers 15 residues. CDR1 and CDR2 (germline): SGDLS, YYNGEE. CDR3 bases: TGTGCCAGCAGCGTAGCCGGTCTCCCTGGAAACACCATATATTTT. It translates to CASSVAGLPGNTIYF. Combining the CDR3 with reference TRBV9 and TRBJ1-3 gives the whole variable domain DSGVTQTPKHLITATGQRVTLRCSPRSGDLSVYWYQQSLDQGLQFLIQYYNGEERAKGNILERFSAQQFPDLHSELNLSSLELGDSALYFCASSVAGLPGNTIYFGEGSWLTVV.

This clone came up a few times. This chain joins TRBV6-6 and TRBJ1-4; 8 bases match TRBD1. The CDR3 loop spans 14 amino acids. V was pared by 5 bases and J by 3 bases, with 2 bases of the junction left unmatched. Looked up from germline, CDR1 is MNHNY and CDR2 is SVGAGI (reference sequence). CDR3 bases: TGTGCCAGCAGTACGACAGGGGCTAATGAAAAACTGTTTTTT. It translates to CASSTTGANEKLFF.

In regard to this clone: The junction does not match germline at one end; this may be a read error. The chain uses TRBV7-2 and TRBJ2-5, with 9 bases identical to TRBD1. The germline gives CDR1 SGHTA, CDR2 FQGNSA. The CDR3 has 16 amino acids. As DNA, the CDR3 is TGTGCCAGCAGCTTAGGGGGACAGGGTCCTCAAGAGTCCCAGTACTTC. This codes for CASSLGGQGPQESQYF. Using reference TRBV7-2 and TRBJ2-5 for the parts outside the CDR3, the full variable domain is GAGVSQSPSNKVTEKGKDVELRCDPISGHTALYWYRQSLGQGLEFLIYFQGNSAPDKSGLPSDRFSAERTGGSVSTLTIQRTQQEDSAVYLCASSLGGQGPQESQYFGPGTRLLVL.

V and J are TRBV15 and TRBJ1-6, with 9 bases matching TRBD1. Germline CDR1 is LNHNV and CDR2 is YYDKDF (reference sequence). Trimming removed 1 base from V and 8 bases from J; junction bases left unmatched: 3. This CDR3 comprises 15 residues. In nucleotides, the CDR3 is TGTGCCACCAGCAGAGGTGACAGGGGGTATTCACCCCTCCACTTT. This translates into CATSRGDRGYSPLHF. Full variable domain (outside the CDR3, taken from reference TRBV15 and TRBJ1-6): DAMVIQNPRYQVTQFGKPVTLSCSQTLNHNVMYWYQQKSSQAPKLLFHYYDKDFNNEADTPDNFQSRRPNTSFCFLDIRSPGLGDTAMYLCATSRGDRGYSPLHFGNGTRLTVT.

The CDR3 here is CAWSANRGHEQYF. CDR3 bases: TGTGCCTGGAGTGCGAACAGGGGCCACGAGCAGTACTTC. The rearrangement uses TRBV30 and TRBJ2-7, with TRBD1 identical over 7 bases. In germline, CDR1 is GTSNPN, CDR2 SVGIG (reference sequence). The ends lost 1 base at V and 5 bases at J; junction bases unmatched: 5. CDR3 length equals 13 residues.

V and J are TRBV27 and TRBJ1-1, with TRBD1 as a possible D gene (5 bases). CDR3 size: 15 residues. Germline-derived CDR1 and CDR2 are MNHEY and SMNVEV (reference sequence). V dropped 5 bases and J dropped 6 bases, with 19 bases sitting between them. CDR3 sequence: CASSARGGIRAEAFF. Written as DNA, the CDR3 is TGTGCCAGCAGTGCCCGGGGGGGGATAAGGGCTGAAGCTTTCTTT.

This clone has only one observation. The rearrangement joins TRBV21-1 to TRBJ2-7; the table's D gene call, TRBD1, was not cross checked with the DNA. TRBV21-1 is designated a pseudogene. This CDR3 is 14 amino acids long. The CDR3 sequence: CASSKPQDTYEQYF. The CDR3, as DNA: TGTGCCAGCAGCAAACCTCAGGACACCTACGAGCAGTACTTC.

This clone was seen a few times. This chain connects TRBV4-2 to TRBJ2-3, with D possibly matching TRBD2 (5 bases). Per the germline V gene, CDR1 is LGHNA and CDR2 is YNFKEQ. The germline V and J ends were trimmed by 1 base and 4 bases, with 12 bases remaining between them. CDR3 size: 15 residues. CDR3 loop: CASSQARGEPDTQYF. CDR3 nucleotides: TGTGCCAGCAGCCAAGCTCGGGGTGAGCCAGATACGCAGTATTTT.

The chain couples TRBV4-2 to TRBJ1-5, with a weak D call TRBD1 (6 bases). Germline V CDR1 and CDR2: LGHNA, YNFKEQ. V gave up 0 bases and J gave up 9 bases, with 27 bases separating them. The CDR3 consists of 19 residues. The CDR3 reads CASSQEAWGGGGREGPQHF. DNA of the CDR3: TGTGCCAGCAGCCAAGAGGCCTGGGGAGGGGGAGGTCGAGAGGGGCCCCAGCATTTT.

This clone appeared once. This chain joins TRBV4-3 and TRBJ2-1, with 11 bases matching TRBD1. Trimming at V came to 3 bases and at J to 8 bases, leaving 6 bases not matched to a gene. Per germline, CDR1 LGHNA and CDR2 YSLEER. This CDR3 has 15 amino acids. The CDR3 loop reads CASSHPGQGVDEQFF. For the CDR3, the DNA is TGCGCCAGCAGCCACCCGGGACAGGGGGTCGATGAGCAGTTCTTC.

V and J are TRBV5-6 and TRBJ2-1; no firm D call. The CDR3 runs 15 residues. Germline CDR1 and CDR2: SGHDT and YYEEEE. Trimming removed 1 base from V and 6 bases from J, with 14 bases in between. The DNA for the CDR3 is TGTGCCAGCAGCTTGAGATCTACCCCAATCAATGAGCAGTTCTTC. It encodes CASSLRSTPINEQFF.

The chain has TRBV9 and TRBJ2-3; D perhaps matches TRBD2 (7 bases). Germline lookup yields CDR1 SGDLS and CDR2 YYNGEE. The CDR3 runs to 15 residues. V was clipped by 3 bases and J by 0 bases, with 11 bases between them. The CDR3 sequence: CASSARGASTDTQYF. The CDR3 DNA reads as TGTGCCAGCAGCGCCCGGGGGGCGAGCACAGATACGCAGTATTTT. Full variable domain (outside the CDR3, taken from reference TRBV9 and TRBJ2-3): DSGVTQTPKHLITATGQRVTLRCSPRSGDLSVYWYQQSLDQGLQFLIQYYNGEERAKGNILERFSAQQFPDLHSELNLSSLELGDSALYFCASSARGASTDTQYFGPGTRLTVL.

The chain joins TRBV4-1 to TRBJ2-1, with 7 bases aligning to TRBD2. The J segment lost 5 bases and the V segment lost 0 bases, leaving 7 bases of the junction unmatched. CDR1 and CDR2 from the germline V gene are MGHRA and YSYEKL. The CDR3 loop spans 16 amino acids. The CDR3 DNA is TGCGCCAGCAGCCAAGATTTCGGACTAGGGAACAATGAGCAGTTCTTC. Translated, it gives CASSQDFGLGNNEQFF.

The chain links TRBV7-2 to TRBJ2-3, with a weak D call TRBD2 (6 bases). The CDR3 runs 12 residues. Trimming took 9 bases from V and 2 from J, leaving 9 bases between them. Germline CDR1 reads SGHTA; CDR2 reads FQGNSA. The CDR3 region has the DNA TGTGCCAGGGGGGGTTCCACAGATACGCAGTATTTT. This sequence encodes CARGGSTDTQYF.

The J gene is TRBJ2-3, the V gene TRBV7-9; tentative D call: TRBD1 (6 bases). Germline values: CDR1 SEHNR, CDR2 FQNEAQ (reference sequence). V lost 5 bases, J lost 2 bases, and 14 bases lay in between. CDR3 length: 15 residues. CDR3 residues: CASSQDSTSTDTQYF. In DNA form, the CDR3 reads TGTGCCAGCAGCCAGGACAGTACGTCCACAGATACGCAGTATTTT.

Comments on this clone: The sample holds other DNA sequences that translate to the same CDR3. The genes are TRBV5-1 and TRBJ2-7; 9 bases fit TRBD1. The trim removed 0 bases at V and 0 bases at J, leaving 4 bases unmatched. In germline, CDR1 is SGHRS, CDR2 YFSETQ. The CDR3 consists of 16 residues. The DNA for the CDR3 is TGCGCCAGCAGCTTGGAAGGGACAGGGAGCTCCTACGAGCAGTACTTC. Translation: CASSLEGTGSSYEQYF.

V usage is TRBV9 and J usage is TRBJ2-1; 9 bases align to TRBD1. The CDR3 length is 20 residues. The V segment lost 0 bases and the J segment 8 bases; nucleotides outside the gene matches: 21. CDR1 is SGDLS and CDR2 is YYNGEE in the germline V gene. This chain's CDR3 is CASSVELRRRGTGKLDEQFF. In DNA form, the CDR3 reads TGTGCCAGCAGCGTAGAACTCCGGCGGCGCGGGACAGGGAAACTGGATGAGCAGTTCTTC.

The CDR3 DNA reads TGTGCCAGCAGGGCAGCAGGTTCAAATCAGCCCCAGCATTTT. Translation: CASRAAGSNQPQHF. The chain joins TRBV27 to TRBJ1-5; D is unclear. This CDR3 is 14 amino acids long. Germline V gives CDR1 MNHEY, CDR2 SMNVEV (reference sequence). V was pared by 6 bases and J by 4 bases, with 13 bases between.

The DNA for the CDR3 is TGTGCCAGCAGTTTATTAAAGTGGGACAGGGGCAATCAGCCCCAGCATTTT. This translates into CASSLLKWDRGNQPQHF. The genes are TRBV28 and TRBJ1-5; 9 bases are a match to TRBD1. The CDR3 contains 17 residues. Trimming cost V 1 base and J 2 bases; bases outside gene matches: 6. Germline V gives CDR1 MDHEN, CDR2 SYDVKM.

As to this clone: Relative to the germline gene, one junction end is altered; a read error may explain this. The rearrangement joins TRBV6-6 to TRBJ2-5; D ambiguous. The germline V gene encodes CDR1 MNHNY and CDR2 SVGAGI (reference sequence). The CDR3 runs to 14 residues. The DNA for the CDR3 is TGTGCCGGCAGTTACCCGAGCCCCCAAGAGACCCAGTACTTC. Protein: CAGSYPSPQETQYF.

J is TRBJ2-6 and V is TRBV30; a possible D gene is TRBD1 (5 bases). The length of the CDR3 is 19 residues. CDR1 is GTSNPN, CDR2 SVGIG, per germline (reference sequence). Trimming shortened V by 0 bases and J by 1 base, and 19 bases separated the two germline ends. The CDR3 bases are TGTGCCTGGAGTGTAATAGGGGCAGGACGGGTATCTGGGGCCAACGTCCTGACTTTC. Protein product: CAWSVIGAGRVSGANVLTF. The entire variable domain, with the rest obtained from reference TRBV30 and TRBJ2-6, is as follows: SQTIHQWPATLVQPVGSPLSLECTVEGTSNPNLYWYRQAAGRGLQLLFYSVGIGQISSEVPQNLSASRPQDRQFILSSKKLLLSDSGFYLCAWSVIGAGRVSGANVLTFGAGSRLTVL.

This clone was counted only a few times. The V and J genes are TRBV21-1 and TRBJ1-3. TRBV21-1 is deemed a pseudogene. The CDR3 consists of 17 residues. The CDR3 loop reads CASSNLEVQRSGNTIYF. The DNA of the CDR3 is TGTGCCAGCAGCAATTTAGAGGTCCAGCGCTCTGGAAACACCATATATTTT.

The chain is built from TRBV19 and TRBJ2-5; D might be TRBD2 (5 bases). Trimming removed 5 bases from V and 5 bases from J, with 18 bases in between. The germline V gene encodes CDR1 LNHDA and CDR2 SQIVND (reference sequence). The CDR3 is 15 residues long. This CDR3 reads CASSQPGSKRETQYF. CDR3 in DNA: TGTGCCAGTAGTCAGCCGGGATCAAAAAGGGAGACCCAGTACTTC.